This section outlines one T cell receptor beta chain sequence together with its context. Its antigen is unidentified. Original data processing: Filtering of immunoSEQ junctional sequences could not match full-length read filtering. Assay: immunoSEQ multiplex PCR; the TCRdb copy retains only in-frame clones and omits some. The V and J calls and clone size come from that table; D and trimming were worked out from the DNA. The data hold 2 million to 2.5 million clones, with more than 85% observed a single time. The data were taken from a study of shared clonotypes between healthy human individuals. Study as a whole: Contributing individuals were two females and three males aged 18 to 49.

V lost 4 bases, J lost 7 bases, and 12 bases lay in between. Germline V lookup: CDR1 SGDLS, CDR2 YYNGEE. The length of the CDR3 is 12 residues. Study-wide points: Rarefaction showed sorted-subset sequencing was incomplete despite large depth.

This rearrangement joins TRBV9 to TRBJ2-7, with D possibly TRBD2 on 5 matching bases. The sample consisted of naive CD4+ T cells from PBMCs. Specified subset: CD45RA+ positively selected. The clonotype comes from a man younger than 35 in good health. Some clones in this sample may be carry-over from other donors' samples. In nucleotides, the CDR3 is TGTGCCAGCAGCACAATCCCGGGGGAGCAGTACTTC. This gives the protein CASSTIPGEQYF.